This TCR beta chain derives from a study of CD8+ T cells in alopecia areata. CDR3 size: 17 residues. Trimming took off 0 bases at V and 0 bases at J, with 14 bases between the two ends. Germline values: CDR1 NSHNY, CDR2 SYGAGN. Overall study results and limits: Lesional tissue from the scalp (especially in alopecia totalis/universalis) showed higher clonality than normal scalp.

Regarding this clone: What it recognizes is unknown. All gene names here are mouse names. With the read ending 4 residues before the CDR3 end, the germline J gene is used to fill in that end.

Following extraction, RNA underwent reverse transcription to cDNA, which served as the sequencing template. The protocol was immunoSEQ multiplex PCR, while the TCRdb copy is restricted to in-frame clones and leaves out a portion. This sample includes around 110,000 clones with no singletons; its ten biggest clones take up around 19%. Sequencing input: lesional skin. The genes are TRBV13-1 and TRBJ2-3; D may be TRBD1 (6 bases). This receptor was obtained from a C3H/HeJ mouse with alopecia areata. This strain has MHC haplotype H2-k. Partial CDR3 DNA: TGTGCCAGCAGTGATGGAGGGACAAACCCTAGTGCAGAA. It specifies CASSDGGTNPSAE. The complete CDR3 sequence is CASSDGGTNPSAETLYF.